The text below deals with one T cell receptor (beta chain). Its antigen is undetermined. This sample is drawn from a study of cytomegalovirus exposure and HLA in healthy donors. With 60 Vbeta and 13 Jbeta primers, the PCR was carried out. Assay used: immunoSEQ multiplex PCR; TCRdb lists only in-frame clones, some missing. Among around 230,000 clones listed, about 85% were seen once. The CDR3 runs to 16 residues. Germline V gene sequence: CDR1 SGHAT, CDR2 FQNNGV. The ends lost 6 bases at V and 4 bases at J; junction bases unmatched: 7. General observations from the study: In a later analysis, HLA-C alleles had the fewest associated TCRs, DRB1 alleles the most. There were three CMV-associated chains whose specificity for CMV antigens was confirmed in vitro. As a later analysis showed, a missense DCLRE1C variant was linked to trimming of TCR beta V- and J-genes. Later analysis indicated greater clonal expansion among HLA-associated TCR beta chains than among equally common other chains.

Specimen: PBMCs. The TCR was taken from a girl aged 2 to 9 in good health and CMV-seronegative. The gene calls are TRBV11-2 and TRBJ2-6; 9 bases are shared with TRBD1. The CDR3 bases are TGTGCCAGCAGGTGGGACAGGGTGTCCGGGGCCAACGTCCTGACTTTC. Its translation: CASRWDRVSGANVLTF.